This TCR beta chain was recorded in a study of CD8 T cells in Susac syndrome. Whole-study results and caveats: That the number of individuals in its TCR sequencing and HLA analysis was relatively small was acknowledged by the study.

The RNA input was roughly 0.45 to 1 ug, and it was reverse transcribed with random hexamers. An immunoSEQ multiplex PCR amplified TCR beta CDR3 over 54 Vbeta and 13 Jbeta. One entry per CDR3 protein results from TCRdb running MiXCR on the immunoSEQ multiplex PCR reads. The sample has approximately 140,000 distinct CDR3 sequences; approximately 79% are singletons. V was pared by 5 bases and J by 6 bases, with 17 bases between. The CDR3 length is 15 residues. Germline CDR1 LNHDA, CDR2 SQIVND (reference sequence). With respect to this clonotype: Its antigen is unknown.

Bulk CD8+ and CD4+ cells came from magnetic negative isolation; CD8+ TEMRA by FACS. The sequence derives from a human donor with multiple sclerosis. J is TRBJ2-1 and V is TRBV19; TRBD1 or TRBD2 may be the D gene (5 bases each). The sample was CD8+ T cells from PBMCs. As DNA, the CDR3 is TGTGCCAGTAGTGTTGGGACGGCACGCTCCAATGAGCAGTTCTTC. Protein sequence: CASSVGTARSNEQFF.